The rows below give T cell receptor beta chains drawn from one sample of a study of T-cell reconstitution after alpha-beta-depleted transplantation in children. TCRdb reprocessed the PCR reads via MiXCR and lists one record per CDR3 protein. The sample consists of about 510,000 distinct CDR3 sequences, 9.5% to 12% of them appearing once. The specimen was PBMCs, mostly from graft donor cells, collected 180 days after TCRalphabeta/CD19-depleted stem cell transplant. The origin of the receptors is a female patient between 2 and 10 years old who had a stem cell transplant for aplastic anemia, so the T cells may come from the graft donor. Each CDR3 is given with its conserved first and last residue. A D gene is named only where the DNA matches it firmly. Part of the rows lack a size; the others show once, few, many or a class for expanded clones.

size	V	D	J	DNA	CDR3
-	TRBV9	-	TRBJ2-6	TGTGCCAGCAGCGAACAGGGTTGGGGGGCCAACGTCCTGACTTTC	CASSEQGWGANVLTF
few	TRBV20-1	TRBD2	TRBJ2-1	TGCAGTGCTAGCGGGGCGGGAGGGCCGCATGAGCAGTTCTTC	CSASGAGGPHEQFF
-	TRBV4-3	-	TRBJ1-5	TGCGCCAGCAGCCAAGAGAAAGTATGGGGGGAAAACAATCAGCCCCAGCATTTT	CASSQEKVWGENNQPQHF
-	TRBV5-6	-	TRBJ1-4	TGTGCCAGCAGCTCGCCAAGGGGTAATGAAAAACTGTTTTTT	CASSSPRGNEKLFF
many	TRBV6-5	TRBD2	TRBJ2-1	TGTGCCAGCAGTTACGGGACTAGCGCTTACAATGAGCAGTTCTTC	CASSYGTSAYNEQFF
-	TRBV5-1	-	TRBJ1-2	TGCGCCAGCAGCCTGAGTCCAGGGGCCGTCCCTGCCTTC	CASSLSPGAVPAF
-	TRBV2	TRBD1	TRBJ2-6	TGTGCCAGCAACACCGGGACAGTGCACTCTGGGGCCAACGTCCTGACTTTC	CASNTGTVHSGANVLTF
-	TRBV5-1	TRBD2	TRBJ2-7	TGCGCCAGCAGCTTGGGAGCCAGCGGGAGCCGCTACGAGCAGTACTTC	CASSLGASGSRYEQYF
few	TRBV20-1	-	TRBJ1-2	TGCAGTGCTAGAGATTTCCAGGGGCCAGGATATGGCTACACCTTC	CSARDFQGPGYGYTF
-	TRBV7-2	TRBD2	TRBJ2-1	TGTGCCAGCAGTTATCAGACTAGCCGGAGAGGTGAGCAGTTCTTC	CASSYQTSRRGEQFF
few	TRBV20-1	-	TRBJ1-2	TGCAGTGCTAGAGATATAGGCGGACTCGGTGGCTACACCTTC	CSARDIGGLGGYTF
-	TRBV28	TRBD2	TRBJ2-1	TGTGCCAGCAGTTTACCGACTAGCGGGAGATGGGATGAGCAGTTCTTC	CASSLPTSGRWDEQFF
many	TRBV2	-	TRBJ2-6	TGTGCCAGCAGTCTACAGCGTCTGGAAGCCAACGTCCTGACTTTC	CASSLQRLEANVLTF
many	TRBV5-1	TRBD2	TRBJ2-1	TGCGCCAGCAGCCTGGGACTAGCGGGAGTAGGGTCCTACAATGAGCAGTTCTTC	CASSLGLAGVGSYNEQFF
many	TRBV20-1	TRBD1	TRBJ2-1	TGCAGTGCTCGAGGGACAGGGCCCTACAATGAGCAGTTCTTC	CSARGTGPYNEQFF
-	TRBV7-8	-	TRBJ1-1	TGTGCCAGCAAAACGGGGGGCCTAATGAACACTGAAGCTTTCTTT	CASKTGGLMNTEAFF
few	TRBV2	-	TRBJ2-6	TGTGCCAGCAGCCGTCGGGAGTCTGGGGCCAACGTCCTGACTTTC	CASSRRESGANVLTF
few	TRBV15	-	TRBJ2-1	TGTGCCACCAGCACAGAGGGGAATGAGCAGTTCTTC	CATSTEGNEQFF
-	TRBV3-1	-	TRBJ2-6	TGTGCCAGCAGCCCAGCCCCGTTTGGAGCCAACGGCCTGACTTTC	CASSPAPFGANGLTF
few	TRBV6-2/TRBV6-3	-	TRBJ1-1	TGTGCCAGCAGCACAGGGAAGCCGTACATGAACACTGAAGCTTTCTTT	CASSTGKPYMNTEAFF
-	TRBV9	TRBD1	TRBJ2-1	TGTGCCAGCAGCGTAGGGGACAGGGCGAGCAATGAGCAGTTCTTC	CASSVGDRASNEQFF
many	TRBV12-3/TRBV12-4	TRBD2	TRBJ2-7	TGTGCCAGCAGCCCTGGACTAGCGGGAGATTACGAGCAGTACTTC	CASSPGLAGDYEQYF
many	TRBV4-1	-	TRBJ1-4	TGCGCCAGCAGCCCTATGCATGCAACTAATGAAAAACTGTTTTTT	CASSPMHATNEKLFF
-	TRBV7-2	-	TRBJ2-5	TGTGCCAGCAGCTCCAGGGTGGGCCGAGAGACCCAGTACTTC	CASSSRVGRETQYF
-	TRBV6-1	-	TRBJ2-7	TGTGCCAGCAGGCGCTCACGTCAGGGGATCGAGCAGTACTTC	CASRRSRQGIEQYF
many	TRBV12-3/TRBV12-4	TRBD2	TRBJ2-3	TGTGCCAGCAGTTTGCGGGAGCCGGCAGATACGCAGTATTTT	CASSLREPADTQYF
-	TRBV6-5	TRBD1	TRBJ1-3	TGTGCCAGCAGTTACCGCCATCAGGGGGCCTCCGGCTCTGGAAACACCATATATTTT	CASSYRHQGASGSGNTIYF
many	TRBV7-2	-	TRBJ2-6	TGTGCCAGCAGCTTAGAGGGGGCCAACGTCCTGACTTTC	CASSLEGANVLTF
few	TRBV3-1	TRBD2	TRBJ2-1	TGTGCCAGCAGCCAAGATCATGGACTAGCGGGGACCTACAATGACCAGTTCTTC	CASSQDHGLAGTYNDQFF
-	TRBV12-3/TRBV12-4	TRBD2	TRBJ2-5	TGTGCCAGCAGTTTAAGACTAGCAAAAGAGACCCAGTACTTC	CASSLRLAKETQYF
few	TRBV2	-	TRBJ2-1	TGTGCCAGCAGTGCTGGGCACGAGCAGTTCTTC	CASSAGHEQFF
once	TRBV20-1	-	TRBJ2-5	TGCGCCAAGGAAGAAGGAGAGACCCAGTACTTC	CAKEEGETQYF
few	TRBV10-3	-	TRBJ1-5	TGTGCCATCAGTGAGTCGGGGACACTTAGCAATCAGCCCCAGCATTTT	CAISESGTLSNQPQHF
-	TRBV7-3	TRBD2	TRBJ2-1	TGTGCCAGCAGCTTAATACCTCATTACACGTTAGCGGGAGAAATCTACAATGAGCAGTTCTTC	CASSLIPHYTLAGEIYNEQFF
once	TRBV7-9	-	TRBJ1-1	TGTGCCAGCAGCCCGAGGACTTTTGGCACTGAAGCTTTCTTT	CASSPRTFGTEAFF
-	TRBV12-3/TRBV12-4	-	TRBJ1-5	TGTGCCAGCAGCCACGAGGACAGATATAGCAATCAGCCCCAGCATTTT	CASSHEDRYSNQPQHF
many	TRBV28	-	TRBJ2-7	TGTGCCAGCAGTATTGGTGGGGTCCTCTACGAGCAGTACTTC	CASSIGGVLYEQYF
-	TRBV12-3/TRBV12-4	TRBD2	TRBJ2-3	TGTGCCAGCAGTTTAGAGGGCACTAGCGGGAGCTATCCCTGGGTAGATACGCAGTATTTT	CASSLEGTSGSYPWVDTQYF
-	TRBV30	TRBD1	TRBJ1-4	TGTGCCTGGAGTGTACTAGCGGACAGGGATGAAAAACTGTTTTTT	CAWSVLADRDEKLFF
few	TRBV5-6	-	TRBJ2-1	TGTGCCAGCAGCTGGACGGGCGGACCCGAGCAGTTCTTC	CASSWTGGPEQFF
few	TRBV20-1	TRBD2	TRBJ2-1	TGCAGTGCTTGGACTAGCGGGAGGGCCTTTAGTGAGCAGTTCTTC	CSAWTSGRAFSEQFF
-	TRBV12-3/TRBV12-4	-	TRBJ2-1	TGTGCCAGCAGTTTTATTACATCGAGCTCCTACAATGAGCAGTTCTTC	CASSFITSSSYNEQFF
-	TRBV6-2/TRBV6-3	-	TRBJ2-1	TGTGCCAGCAGCGGACGCCTAATAGCTGGCACCGTCGATGAGCAGTTCTTC	CASSGRLIAGTVDEQFF
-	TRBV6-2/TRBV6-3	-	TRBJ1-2	TGTGCCAGCAGTTCGTCCAGGGGTCACTATGGCTACACCTTC	CASSSSRGHYGYTF
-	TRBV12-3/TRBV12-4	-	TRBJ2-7	TGTGCCAGCAGTCCCGGGACACAGACCTACGAGCAGTACTTC	CASSPGTQTYEQYF
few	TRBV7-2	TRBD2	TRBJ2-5	TGTGCCAGCAGCGTCCGACTAGCGGGAGGCCAAGAGACCCAGTACTTC	CASSVRLAGGQETQYF
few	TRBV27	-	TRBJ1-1	TGTGCCAGCAGTTTCTACTTAGGACCCTGGGACACTGAAGCTTTCTTT	CASSFYLGPWDTEAFF
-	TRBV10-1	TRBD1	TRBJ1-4	TGCGCCAGCAGCCAGGGGGATGAAAAACTGTTTTTT	CASSQGDEKLFF
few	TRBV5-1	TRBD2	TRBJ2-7	TGCGCCAGCAGCTGGGACGAGGGACTAGCGGTATACGAGCAGTACTTC	CASSWDEGLAVYEQYF
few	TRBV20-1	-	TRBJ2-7	TGCAGTGCCCTCAGGGAAACCTACGAGCAGTACTTC	CSALRETYEQYF
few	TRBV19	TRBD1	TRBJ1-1	TGTGCCAGTAAGGGGACAGGGGGCGCGAACACTGAAGCTTTCTTT	CASKGTGGANTEAFF
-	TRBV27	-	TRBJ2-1	TGTGCCAGCAGTTCCTGGTTCGGGCGGAGACAGTCATACAATGAGCAGTTCTTC	CASSSWFGRRQSYNEQFF
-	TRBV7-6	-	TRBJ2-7	TGTGCCAGCAGCCTAGACGCTTCCTACGAGCAGTACTTC	CASSLDASYEQYF
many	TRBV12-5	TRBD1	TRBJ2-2	TGTGCTAGTGGCTTGGGACAGGAGAGCGGGGAGCTGTTTTTT	CASGLGQESGELFF
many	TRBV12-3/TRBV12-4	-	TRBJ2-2	TGTGCCAGCAGTTCCCCGGGACTCTCAACGGACACCGGGGAGCTGTTTTTT	CASSSPGLSTDTGELFF
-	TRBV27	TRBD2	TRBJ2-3	TGTGCCACTACGGGGGCTAGCGGGAGGGGGAGAGTCACAGATACGCAGTATTTT	CATTGASGRGRVTDTQYF
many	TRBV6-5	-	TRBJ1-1	TGTGCCAGCAGTTACGGCCAGATGAACACTGAAGCTTTCTTT	CASSYGQMNTEAFF
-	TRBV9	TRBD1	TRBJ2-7	TGTGCCAGCAGCGTAGAGGGACAGGGCAACGAGCAGTACTTC	CASSVEGQGNEQYF
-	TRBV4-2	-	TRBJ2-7	TGTGCCAGCAGCCAAGATGTCGCAGGAATGAGGCGCGAGCAGTACTTC	CASSQDVAGMRREQYF